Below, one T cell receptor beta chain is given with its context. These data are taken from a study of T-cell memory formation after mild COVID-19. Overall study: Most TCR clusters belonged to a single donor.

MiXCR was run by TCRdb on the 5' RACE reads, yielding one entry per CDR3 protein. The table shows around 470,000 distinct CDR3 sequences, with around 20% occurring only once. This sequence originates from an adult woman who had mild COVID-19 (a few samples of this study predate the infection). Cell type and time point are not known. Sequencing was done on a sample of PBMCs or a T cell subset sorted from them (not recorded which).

CDR3 bases: TGCGCCAGCAGCGGGGTAGCGGGCGTTTCTAGCACAGATACGCAGTATTTT. Translating it yields CASSGVAGVSSTDTQYF. The chain carries TRBV5-1 and TRBJ2-3, with 7 bases that match TRBD2. The CDR3 has 17 residues. Germline V gene lookup returns CDR1 SGHRS and CDR2 YFSETQ. The V segment lost 4 bases and the J segment 0 bases; nucleotides outside the gene matches: 11.